This TCR beta chain was recovered during a study of blood T cell repertoires in COVID-19. Turning to the study itself: The samples span acute and convalescent COVID-19 from the United States, Italy and Spain. The cDNA or gDNA used as material had been derived from T cells, B-cell-depleted T cells, or PBMCs.

Authors' data handling: Scientists estimated how many nucleated cells there were by amplifying reference gene primers. Sequencing used immunoSEQ multiplex PCR; TCRdb keeps in-frame clones, though not all of them. V, J and clone size are taken as reported in that table, and D and trimming were inferred from the DNA itself. Among roughly 270,000 clones listed, 65% to 90% were seen once. Sample: peripheral blood. This receptor was taken from a man in his forties or fifties with active or convalescent COVID-19.

CDR3 residues: CAISESLEGDPTDTQYF. For the CDR3, the DNA is TGTGCCATCAGTGAGTCTTTGGAGGGAGACCCCACAGATACGCAGTATTTT. The rearrangement links TRBV10-3 to TRBJ2-3; D may be TRBD2 (6 bases). Germline values: CDR1 ENHRY, CDR2 SYGVKD. This CDR3 comprises 17 residues. Trimming left V 0 bases short and J 2 bases short, with 15 bases between.